The entry below describes one TCR beta chain. The source of the sample is a study of blood T cell repertoires in COVID-19. Overall study: Some COVID-19 samples were acute and others convalescent; all came from the United States, Italy and Spain. PBMCs, B-cell-depleted T cells, or T cells were the source of the cDNA or gDNA that made up the material.

Methods used by the authors: Amplifying reference gene primers gave estimates of nucleated cell counts. Clones were sequenced by immunoSEQ multiplex PCR, and TCRdb holds only the in-frame ones, with some missing. The V and J calls and the clone size are those of that table, but D and trimming were determined from the DNA. This table has about 27,000 clones, more than 80% appearing once. The CDR3 runs 14 residues. Germline V gene data show CDR1 as SGHRS and CDR2 as YFSETQ. The ends were cut back, 4 bases at V and 1 base at J, with 9 bases in the middle. The sequencing input was peripheral blood. The TCR was taken from an elderly woman with acute or convalescent COVID-19. The gene calls are TRBV5-1 and TRBJ1-3, with D possibly matching TRBD1 (5 bases). For the CDR3, the DNA is TGCGCCAGCAGCAAGCAGGGATCTGGAAACACCATATATTTT. Translated, it gives CASSKQGSGNTIYF.